The clone carrying this TCR beta chain was seen once. J was trimmed by 8 bases and V by 4 bases; bases with no gene match: 19. The CDR3 has 19 residues. The germline CDR1 and CDR2 sequences are SGHDT and YYEEEE. The data derive from a study of shared clonotypes between healthy human individuals. Some clones are missing from TCRdb's copy, which holds only in-frame ones; the method was immunoSEQ multiplex PCR. The data show around 720,000 clones, less than 80% seen once. The TCR was taken from a woman in her twenties or thirties in good health. This chain joins TRBV5-6 and TRBJ2-1; 12 positions match TRBD2. The sample taken for sequencing was memory CD4+ T cells sorted from blood. As to subset: CD45RA-negative fraction. CDR3 sequence (DNA): TGTGCCAGCAGCGTGACTAGCGGGAGTTTCCTTAACAATTTTGATGAGCAGTTCTTC. Protein sequence: CASSVTSGSFLNNFDEQFF.